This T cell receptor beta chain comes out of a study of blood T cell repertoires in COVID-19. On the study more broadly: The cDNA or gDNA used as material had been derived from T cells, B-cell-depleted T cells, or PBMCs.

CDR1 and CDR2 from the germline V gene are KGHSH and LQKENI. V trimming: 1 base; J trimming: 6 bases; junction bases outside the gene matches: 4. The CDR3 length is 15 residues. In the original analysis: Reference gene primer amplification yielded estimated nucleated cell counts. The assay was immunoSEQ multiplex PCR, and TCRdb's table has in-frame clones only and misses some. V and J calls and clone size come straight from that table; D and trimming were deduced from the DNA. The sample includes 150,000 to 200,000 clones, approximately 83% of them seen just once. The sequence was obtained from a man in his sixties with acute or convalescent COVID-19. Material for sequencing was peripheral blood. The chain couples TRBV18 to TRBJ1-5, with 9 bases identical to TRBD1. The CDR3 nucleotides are TGTGCCAGCTCACCACTCACAGGGGGCGGTCAGCCCCAGCATTTT. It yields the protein CASSPLTGGGQPQHF. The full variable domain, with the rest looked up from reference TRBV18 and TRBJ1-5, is NAGVMQNPRHLVRRRGQEARLRCSPMKGHSHVYWYRQLPEEGLKFMVYLQKENIIDESGMPKERFSAEFPKEGPSILRIQQVVRGDSAAYFCASSPLTGGGQPQHFGDGTRLSIL.